The 27 T cell receptor beta chains below come from one sample, sequenced in a study of T cell repertoires in cytomegalovirus infection. One entry per CDR3 protein, called by TCRdb with MiXCR from the reads. The sample records about 530,000 distinct CDR3 sequences, more than 25% being singletons. Specimen: PBMCs. The origin of the receptors is a human donor in good health (CMV status not recorded). Some clones in this sample may be carry-over from other donors' samples.

V is TRBV12-3 or TRBV12-4 and J is TRBJ1-2; 7 positions agree with TRBD1. The CDR3 is 16 amino acids. The J segment lost 6 bases and the V segment lost 5 bases, leaving 15 bases of the junction unmatched. CDR3 DNA: TGTGCCAGCAGTAACCGGAGAGGGGGCGGTTTAAATGGCTACACCTTC. This codes for CASSNRRGGGLNGYTF.

The chain is built from TRBV6-2 or TRBV6-3 and TRBJ2-1; D perhaps matches TRBD2 (5 bases). The CDR3 consists of 13 residues. Per germline, CDR1 MNHEY and CDR2 SVGEGT. The germline V and J ends were trimmed by 7 bases and 4 bases, with 11 bases remaining between them. In DNA, the CDR3 is TGTGCCAGCAATTCCGGGGATTACAATGAGCAGTTCTTC. This translates into CASNSGDYNEQFF.

In DNA, the CDR3 is TGTGCCAGCAGCTTATCCGGGGACAGGGCCTACGAGCAGTACTTC. This gives the protein CASSLSGDRAYEQYF. The V call is TRBV7-6, the J call TRBJ2-7, with TRBD1 matching over 9 bases. The germline V gene encodes CDR1 SGHVS and CDR2 FNYEAQ. The CDR3 length is 15 residues. V lost 2 bases to trimming and J lost 2 bases; unmatched junction nucleotides: 4.

This sequence joins TRBV20-1 and TRBJ2-2; 7 positions match TRBD2. Germline values: CDR1 DFQATT, CDR2 SNEGSKA (reference sequence). V was pared by 0 bases and J by 4 bases, with 8 bases of the junction left unmatched. CDR3 length equals 16 residues. The CDR3 region is CSAREASGAGTGELFF. Here the CDR3 DNA reads TGCAGTGCTAGAGAGGCTAGCGGCGCCGGCACCGGGGAGCTGTTTTTT.

This rearrangement joins TRBV19 to TRBJ1-1; D is perhaps TRBD1 (5 bases). The CDR3 is 14 residues long. V dropped 3 bases and J dropped 1 base, with 9 bases sitting between them. Germline V CDR1 and CDR2: LNHDA, SQIVND (reference sequence). CDR3 region: CASSIRGTNTEAFF. As DNA, the CDR3 is TGTGCCAGTAGTATTCGGGGGACGAACACTGAAGCTTTCTTT.

This clonotype was counted ten times or more. This sequence joins TRBV7-6 and TRBJ2-5, with TRBD2 matching over 12 bases. Trimming cost V 1 base and J 2 bases; bases outside gene matches: 2. CDR3 length: 16 amino acids. CDR1 is SGHVS and CDR2 is FNYEAQ in the germline V gene. CDR3 loop: CASSLELAGGQETQYF. The CDR3 coding sequence is TGTGCCAGCAGCTTAGAGCTAGCGGGAGGGCAAGAGACCCAGTACTTC.

The genes are TRBV6-5 and TRBJ1-1, with D maybe TRBD1 (6 bases). The CDR3 extends over 16 amino acids. The germline CDR1 and CDR2 sequences are MNHEY and SVGAGI. The ends were cut back, 2 bases at V and 2 bases at J, with 15 bases in the middle. The CDR3 DNA follows: TGTGCCAGCAGTTACCGCCACAGGACAGCAAACACTGAAGCTTTCTTT. Translating it yields CASSYRHRTANTEAFF.

This clonotype was found a few times. V and J are TRBV18 and TRBJ2-1; tentatively, D is TRBD1 or TRBD2 (6 bases each). V dropped 4 bases and J dropped 9 bases, with 22 bases sitting between them. CDR3 length: 16 amino acids. Germline CDR1 KGHSH, CDR2 LQKENI. The CDR3 loop reads CASSQSEGGTTGEQFF. The CDR3 DNA sequence: TGTGCCAGCTCACAATCGGAGGGGGGCACTACCGGTGAGCAGTTCTTC.

The table lists this clonotype with many counts. This rearrangement joins TRBV7-8 to TRBJ2-7, with D unresolved. The CDR3 is made up of 15 amino acids. V was cut by 5 bases and J by 0 bases, with 14 bases left in between. Germline assignment: CDR1 SGHVS and CDR2 FQNEAQ. Here the CDR3 DNA reads TGTGCCAGCAGCAGAACAAATTTACCCTCCTACGAGCAGTACGTC. This gives the protein CASSRTNLPSYEQYV.

A few counts support this clonotype. V and J are TRBV7-9 and TRBJ1-3; D uncertain. Trimming removed 4 bases at V and 1 base at J, with 11 bases between. The CDR3 sequence is 15 residues long. Germline V lookup: CDR1 SEHNR, CDR2 FQNEAQ (reference sequence). DNA for the CDR3: TGTGCCAGCAGCTCTATTTCGCTTTCTGGAAACACCATATATTTT. It specifies CASSSISLSGNTIYF.

The rearrangement uses TRBV20-1 and TRBJ2-7, with 9 positions matching TRBD1. The V and J ends lost 5 bases and 2 bases, in that order; junction bases with no gene match: 4. Germline V gene lookup returns CDR1 DFQATT and CDR2 SNEGSKA (reference sequence). The length of the CDR3 is 13 residues. CDR3 nucleotide sequence: TGCAGTGCTCGACAGGGGGGTGCCTACGAGCAGTACTTC. It yields the protein CSARQGGAYEQYF.

The rearrangement joins TRBV24-1 to TRBJ2-5; TRBD1 or TRBD2 may be the D gene (5 bases each). The CDR3 consists of 15 residues. Germline V lookup: CDR1 KGHDR, CDR2 SFDVKD. V lost 5 bases, J lost 2 bases, and 14 bases lay in between. Written as DNA, the CDR3 is TGTGCCACCAGTGTTGGGACGATCGTTCAAGAGACCCAGTACTTC. Its translation: CATSVGTIVQETQYF.

In its sample, this clonotype was seen a few times. The genes are TRBV28 and TRBJ2-1, with D unclear. The CDR3 contains 14 residues. The germline V gene encodes CDR1 MDHEN and CDR2 SYDVKM. V lost 2 bases to trimming and J lost 5 bases, with 10 bases between them. The CDR3 here is CASSLLGTDNEQFF. The CDR3 DNA reads TGTGCCAGCAGTTTACTGGGTACAGACAATGAGCAGTTCTTC.

This rearrangement joins TRBV7-9 to TRBJ1-2; D remains ambiguous. The CDR3 totals 13 residues. CDR1 and CDR2 (germline): SEHNR, FQNEAQ (reference sequence). V lost 5 bases to trimming and J lost 4 bases, with 11 bases between them. The CDR3 spells CASSLPSSYGYTF. In DNA form, the CDR3 reads TGTGCCAGCAGCCTCCCCAGTAGCTATGGCTACACCTTC.

This clonotype showed up many times. V gene TRBV7-2 combines with J gene TRBJ2-1; 7 bases are shared with TRBD2. Germline CDR1 and CDR2: SGHTA and FQGNSA. The length of the CDR3 is 14 residues. V trimming: 6 bases; J trimming: 2 bases; junction bases outside the gene matches: 4. The chain's CDR3 is CASSRGEAYNEQFF. The CDR3 coding sequence is TGTGCCAGCAGTCGGGGGGAGGCCTACAATGAGCAGTTCTTC.

This clonotype was seen only a few times. The chain has TRBV27 and TRBJ2-7; no definite D call. Germline V lookup: CDR1 MNHEY, CDR2 SMNVEV (reference sequence). This CDR3 region has 18 residues. V dropped 6 bases and J dropped 3 bases, with 27 bases sitting between them. In DNA form, the CDR3 reads TGTGCCAGCAGCCCCTATTATGGACCGAACCCTACTAACTACGAGCAGTACTTC. It encodes CASSPYYGPNPTNYEQYF.

The chain couples TRBV19 to TRBJ1-2; D perhaps matches TRBD1 (5 bases). Germline CDR1 LNHDA, CDR2 SQIVND (reference sequence). V dropped 7 bases and J dropped 6 bases, with 21 bases sitting between them. This CDR3 region has 15 residues. Written as DNA, the CDR3 is TGTGCCAGTACGGGGCCGGGTGTGGGAAGAAATGGCTACACCTTC. It codes for CASTGPGVGRNGYTF.

The V call is TRBV15, the J call TRBJ1-2; 9 nucleotides agree with TRBD1. Trimming took 3 bases from V and 3 from J; bases not matched to a gene: 5. This CDR3 has 15 amino acids. Germline V CDR1 and CDR2: LNHNV, YYDKDF (reference sequence). CDR3 bases: TGTGCCACCAGCAGGAGGGACAGGGTCGACTATGGCTACACCTTC. Protein: CATSRRDRVDYGYTF.

The table lists this clonotype with a few counts. The rearrangement links TRBV19 to TRBJ2-1, with 9 positions matching TRBD2. V gave up 7 bases and J gave up 8 bases; unmatched junction bases: 9. This CDR3 is built from 14 residues. Per the germline V gene, CDR1 is LNHDA and CDR2 is SQIVND (reference sequence). The chain's CDR3 is CASNAGGRGDEQFF. DNA of the CDR3: TGTGCCAGTAACGCGGGGGGGCGGGGGGATGAGCAGTTCTTC.

The chain carries TRBV28 and TRBJ2-1; a weak D match, TRBD1 (5 bases). CDR1 is MDHEN, CDR2 SYDVKM, per germline. This CDR3 spans 13 amino acids. V lost 5 bases and J lost 7, with 12 bases in between. The DNA for the CDR3 is TGTGCCAGCAGTCCATGGAAGGGGAATGAGCAGTTCTTC. Translated, it gives CASSPWKGNEQFF. Filled out from reference TRBV28 and TRBJ2-1, the complete variable domain reads DVKVTQSSRYLVKRTGEKVFLECVQDMDHENMFWYRQDPGLGLRLIYFSYDVKMKEKGDIPEGYSVSREKKERFSLILESASTNQTSMYLCASSPWKGNEQFFGPGTRLTVL.

This clonotype was seen a few times. This chain uses TRBV14 with TRBJ1-1; D is undetermined. The CDR3 consists of 14 residues. The V gene lost 0 bases and the J gene lost 5 bases, with 10 bases spanning the gap. Germline CDR1 and CDR2: SGHDN and FVKESK. The DNA for the CDR3 is TGTGCCAGCAGCCAAGAACTAAGCTTTACTGAAGCTTTCTTT. Translated, it gives CASSQELSFTEAFF.

V is TRBV29-1 and J is TRBJ2-1; no reliable D call. CDR3 length: 11 amino acids. Germline V gene lookup returns CDR1 SQVTM and CDR2 ANQGSEA. Between the trimmed V and J ends, which lost 3 bases and 4 bases, there was a span of 4 bases. The CDR3 DNA sequence: TGCAGCGTTGAGAGGTACAATGAGCAGTTCTTC. Translating it yields CSVERYNEQFF.

This clonotype was found a few times. The genes are TRBV27 and TRBJ2-5; 7 positions match TRBD2. V lost 11 bases, J lost 4 bases, and 13 bases stayed unmatched. Germline assignment: CDR1 MNHEY and CDR2 SMNVEV (reference sequence). The CDR3 loop spans 14 amino acids. Here the CDR3 reads CAAKPWGEGETQYF. CDR3 nucleotide sequence: TGTGCCGCAAAACCGTGGGGGGAGGGAGAGACCCAGTACTTC.

The chain combines TRBV20-1 with TRBJ2-3, with 8 bases fitting TRBD2. J gave up 5 bases and V 1 base, and 8 bases lay outside the gene matches. This CDR3 comprises 15 residues. CDR1 is DFQATT and CDR2 is SNEGSKA in the germline V gene (reference sequence). CDR3 sequence: CSARGREEIRDTQYF. The CDR3 DNA follows: TGCAGTGCTAGAGGGCGGGAGGAAATAAGAGATACGCAGTATTTT.

The CDR3 protein is CAWSRGLAGGNGELFF. The CDR3 DNA reads TGTGCCTGGAGTAGGGGACTAGCGGGAGGGAACGGGGAGCTGTTTTTT. The V call is TRBV30, the J call TRBJ2-2; 16 bases align to TRBD2. J was trimmed by 7 bases and V by 2 bases; bases with no gene match: 4. Looked up from germline, CDR1 is GTSNPN and CDR2 is SVGIG (reference sequence). CDR3 length: 16 residues.

The chain combines TRBV19 with TRBJ1-4, with D possibly matching TRBD1 (5 bases). V lost 6 bases and J 8 bases, leaving 19 bases between the germline ends. The CDR3 totals 15 residues. Germline-derived CDR1 and CDR2 are LNHDA and SQIVND (reference sequence). CDR3 in amino acids: CASRSGLLGSEKLFF. The CDR3 DNA is TGTGCCAGTAGGTCGGGACTGCTGGGTTCGGAAAAACTGTTTTTT. The full variable domain, completed using reference TRBV19 and TRBJ1-4, is DGGITQSPKYLFRKEGQNVTLSCEQNLNHDAMYWYRQDPGQGLRLIYYSQIVNDFQKGDIAEGYSVSREKKESFPLTVTSAQKNPTAFYLCASRSGLLGSEKLFFGSGTQLSVL.

This clonotype was observed at least ten times. The rearrangement links TRBV7-2 to TRBJ1-6; a possible D gene is TRBD1 (6 bases). V was trimmed by 6 bases and J by 10 bases, leaving 19 bases between them. The CDR3 covers 15 residues. Germline CDR1 and CDR2: SGHTA and FQGNSA. CDR3 protein: CASRPQGQAGSPLHF. The CDR3 nucleotides read TGTGCCAGCAGGCCCCAGGGGCAGGCGGGGTCACCCCTCCACTTT.